A single T cell receptor beta chain is shown here with its context. Trimming cost V 4 bases and J 1 base; bases outside gene matches: 2. The CDR3 consists of 15 residues. The germline CDR1 and CDR2 sequences are SGHNT and YYREEE (reference sequence). These data belong to a study of blood T cell repertoires in COVID-19. Only in-frame clones appear in the TCRdb table, and some are missing; sequencing was by immunoSEQ multiplex PCR. The sample includes approximately 250,000 clones, about nine tenths of them seen just once. Sequencing was done on a sample of PBMCs or T cells enriched from blood (not recorded which). The receptor was derived from a young woman with acute COVID-19. The rearrangement uses TRBV5-4 and TRBJ2-2, with TRBD1 matching 9 bases. This CDR3 is CASSMGQGNTGELFF. In nucleotides, the CDR3 is TGTGCCAGCAGCATGGGACAGGGGAACACCGGGGAGCTGTTTTTT.